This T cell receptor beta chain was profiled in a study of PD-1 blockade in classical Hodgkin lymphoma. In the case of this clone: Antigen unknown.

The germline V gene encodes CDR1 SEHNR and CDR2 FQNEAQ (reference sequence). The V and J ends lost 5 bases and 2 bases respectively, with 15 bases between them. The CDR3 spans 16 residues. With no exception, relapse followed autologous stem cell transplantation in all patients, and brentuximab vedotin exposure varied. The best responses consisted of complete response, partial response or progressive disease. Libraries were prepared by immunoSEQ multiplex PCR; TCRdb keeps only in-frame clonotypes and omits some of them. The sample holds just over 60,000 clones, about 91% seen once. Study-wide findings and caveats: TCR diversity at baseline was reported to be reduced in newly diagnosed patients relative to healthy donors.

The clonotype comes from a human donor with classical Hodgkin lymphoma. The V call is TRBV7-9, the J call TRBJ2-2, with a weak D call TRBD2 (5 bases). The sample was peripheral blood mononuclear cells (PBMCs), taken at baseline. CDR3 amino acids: CASSRRGGLNTGELFF. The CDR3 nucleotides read TGTGCCAGCAGCAGGCGCGGCGGACTTAACACCGGGGAGCTGTTTTTT.